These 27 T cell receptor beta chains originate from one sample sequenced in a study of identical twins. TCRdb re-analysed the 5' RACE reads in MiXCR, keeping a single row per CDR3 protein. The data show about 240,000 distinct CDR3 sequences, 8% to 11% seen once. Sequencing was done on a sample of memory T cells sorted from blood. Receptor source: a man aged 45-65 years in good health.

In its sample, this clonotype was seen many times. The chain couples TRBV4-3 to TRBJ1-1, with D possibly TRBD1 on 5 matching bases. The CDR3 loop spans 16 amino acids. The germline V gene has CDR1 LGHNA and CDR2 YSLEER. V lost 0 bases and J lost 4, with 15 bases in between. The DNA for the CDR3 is TGCGCCAGCAGCCAAGATATCACAGGCCGAATCACTGAAGCTTTCTTT. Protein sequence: CASSQDITGRITEAFF.

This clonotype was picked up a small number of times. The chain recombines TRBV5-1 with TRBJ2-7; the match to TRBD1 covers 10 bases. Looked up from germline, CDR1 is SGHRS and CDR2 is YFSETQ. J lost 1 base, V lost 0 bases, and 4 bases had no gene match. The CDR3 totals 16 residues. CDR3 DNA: TGCGCCAGCAGCTTGGCTCCGGGACAGGGGTCCTACGAGCAGTACTTC. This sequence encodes CASSLAPGQGSYEQYF. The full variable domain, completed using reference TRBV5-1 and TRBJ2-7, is KAGVTQTPRYLIKTRGQQVTLSCSPISGHRSVSWYQQTPGQGLQFLFEYFSETQRNKGNFPGRFSGRQFSNSRSEMNVSTLELGDSALYLCASSLAPGQGSYEQYFGPGTRLTVT.

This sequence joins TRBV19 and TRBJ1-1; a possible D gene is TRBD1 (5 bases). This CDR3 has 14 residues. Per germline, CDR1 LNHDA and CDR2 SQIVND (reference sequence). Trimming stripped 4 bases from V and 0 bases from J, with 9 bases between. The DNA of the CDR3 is TGTGCCAGTAGTAAAAGACAGCTGAACACTGAAGCTTTCTTT. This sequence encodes CASSKRQLNTEAFF.

CDR3: CASSLAGVDEQFF. The CDR3 nucleotides read TGCGCCAGCAGCTTGGCAGGGGTCGATGAGCAGTTCTTC. The V gene is TRBV5-1, the J gene TRBJ2-1; maybe TRBD1 (6 bases). The CDR3 has 13 residues. The germline CDR1 and CDR2 sequences are SGHRS and YFSETQ. The ends were cut back, 0 bases at V and 8 bases at J, with 9 bases in the middle. The full variable domain, in which reference TRBV5-1 and TRBJ2-1 provide the parts outside the CDR3, is KAGVTQTPRYLIKTRGQQVTLSCSPISGHRSVSWYQQTPGQGLQFLFEYFSETQRNKGNFPGRFSGRQFSNSRSEMNVSTLELGDSALYLCASSLAGVDEQFFGPGTRLTVL.

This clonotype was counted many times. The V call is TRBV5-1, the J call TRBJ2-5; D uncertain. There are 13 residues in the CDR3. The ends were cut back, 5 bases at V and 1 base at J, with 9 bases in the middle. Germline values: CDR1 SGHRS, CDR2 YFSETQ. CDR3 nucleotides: TGCGCCAGCAGGCGTAGCTTCCAAGAGACCCAGTACTTC. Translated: CASRRSFQETQYF.

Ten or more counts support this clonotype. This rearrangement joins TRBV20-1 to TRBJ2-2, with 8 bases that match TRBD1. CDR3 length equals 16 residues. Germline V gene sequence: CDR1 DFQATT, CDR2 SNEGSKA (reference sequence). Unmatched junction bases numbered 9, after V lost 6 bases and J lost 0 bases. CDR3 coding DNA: TGCAGTGCCCCCCGGACAGGGAAGGCGAACACCGGGGAGCTGTTTTTT. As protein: CSAPRTGKANTGELFF.

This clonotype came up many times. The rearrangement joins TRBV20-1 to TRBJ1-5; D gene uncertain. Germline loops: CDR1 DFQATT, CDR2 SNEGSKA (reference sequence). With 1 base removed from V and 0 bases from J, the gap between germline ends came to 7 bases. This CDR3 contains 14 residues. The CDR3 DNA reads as TGCAGTGCTAGAGCTCTGGATAGCAATCAGCCCCAGCATTTT. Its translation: CSARALDSNQPQHF.

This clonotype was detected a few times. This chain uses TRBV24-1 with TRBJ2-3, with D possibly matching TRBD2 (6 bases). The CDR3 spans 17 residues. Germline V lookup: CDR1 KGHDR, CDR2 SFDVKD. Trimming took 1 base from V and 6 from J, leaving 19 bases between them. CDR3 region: CATSDFRGGGTGDTQYF. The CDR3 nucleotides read TGTGCCACCAGTGATTTCCGAGGTGGCGGGACGGGGGATACGCAGTATTTT.

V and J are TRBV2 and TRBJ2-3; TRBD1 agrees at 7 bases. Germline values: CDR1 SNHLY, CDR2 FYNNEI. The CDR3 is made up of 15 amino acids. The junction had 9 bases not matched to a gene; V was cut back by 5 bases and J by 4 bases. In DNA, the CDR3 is TGTGCCAGCAGTTATGACAGGGCCCTCGCAGATACGCAGTATTTT. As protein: CASSYDRALADTQYF.

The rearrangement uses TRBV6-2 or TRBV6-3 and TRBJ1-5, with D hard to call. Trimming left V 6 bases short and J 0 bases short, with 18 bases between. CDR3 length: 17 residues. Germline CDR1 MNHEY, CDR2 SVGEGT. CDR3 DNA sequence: TGTGCCAGCAGCAACGGACTGTCGGTTGATAGCAATCAGCCCCAGCATTTT. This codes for CASSNGLSVDSNQPQHF.

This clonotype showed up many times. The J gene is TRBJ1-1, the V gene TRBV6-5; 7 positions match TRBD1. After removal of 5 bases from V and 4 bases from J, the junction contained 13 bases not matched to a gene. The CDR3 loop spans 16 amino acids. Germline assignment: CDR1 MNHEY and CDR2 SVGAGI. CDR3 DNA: TGTGCCAGCAGTCTACAGGGGACGGGGGGAGGCACTGAAGCTTTCTTT. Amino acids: CASSLQGTGGGTEAFF.

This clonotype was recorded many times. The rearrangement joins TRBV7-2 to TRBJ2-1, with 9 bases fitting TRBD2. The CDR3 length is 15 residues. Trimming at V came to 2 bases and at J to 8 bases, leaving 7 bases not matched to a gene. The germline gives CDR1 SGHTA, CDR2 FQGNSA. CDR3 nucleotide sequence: TGTGCCAGCAGCTTAAGTAGCGGGAGAGGCGATGAGCAGTTCTTC. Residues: CASSLSSGRGDEQFF.

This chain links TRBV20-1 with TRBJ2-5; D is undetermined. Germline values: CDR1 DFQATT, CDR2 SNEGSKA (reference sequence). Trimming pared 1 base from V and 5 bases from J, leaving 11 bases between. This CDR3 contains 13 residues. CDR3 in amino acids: CSARGAGRETQYF. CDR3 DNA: TGCAGTGCTAGAGGGGCCGGAAGGGAGACCCAGTACTTC.

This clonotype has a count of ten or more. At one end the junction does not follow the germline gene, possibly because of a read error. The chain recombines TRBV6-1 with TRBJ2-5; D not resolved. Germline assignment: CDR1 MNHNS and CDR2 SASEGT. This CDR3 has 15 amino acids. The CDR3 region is CASSRKSSSPGAQNF. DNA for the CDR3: TGTGCCAGCAGCCGAAAGTCCAGCAGTCCAGGAGCCCAGAACTTC.

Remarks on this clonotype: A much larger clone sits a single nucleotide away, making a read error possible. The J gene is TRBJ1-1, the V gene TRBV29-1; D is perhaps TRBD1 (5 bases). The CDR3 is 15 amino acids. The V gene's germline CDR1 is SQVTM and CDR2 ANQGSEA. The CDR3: CSVVAGGEFVTVAFF. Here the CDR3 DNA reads TGCAGCGTTGTGGCCGGGGGTGAATTTGTCACTGTAGCTTTCTTT.

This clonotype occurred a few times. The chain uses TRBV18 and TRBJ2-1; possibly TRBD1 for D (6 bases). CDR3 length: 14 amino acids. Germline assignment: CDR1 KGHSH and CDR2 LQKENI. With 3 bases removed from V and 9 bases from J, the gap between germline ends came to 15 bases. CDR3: CASSPGASQGEQFF. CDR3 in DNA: TGTGCCAGCTCACCGGGGGCATCCCAGGGTGAGCAGTTCTTC.

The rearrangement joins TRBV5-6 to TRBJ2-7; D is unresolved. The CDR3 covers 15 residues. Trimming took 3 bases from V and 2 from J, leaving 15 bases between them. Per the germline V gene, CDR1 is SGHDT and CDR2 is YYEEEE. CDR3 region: CASSWGFAPTYEQYF. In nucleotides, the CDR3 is TGTGCCAGCAGCTGGGGTTTTGCGCCAACCTACGAGCAGTACTTC.

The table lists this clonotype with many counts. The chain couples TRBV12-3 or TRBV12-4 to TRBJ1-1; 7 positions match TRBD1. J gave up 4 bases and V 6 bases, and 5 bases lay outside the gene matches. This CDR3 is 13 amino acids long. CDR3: CASSNQGGTEAFF. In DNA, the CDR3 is TGTGCCAGCAGCAACCAGGGGGGCACTGAAGCTTTCTTT.

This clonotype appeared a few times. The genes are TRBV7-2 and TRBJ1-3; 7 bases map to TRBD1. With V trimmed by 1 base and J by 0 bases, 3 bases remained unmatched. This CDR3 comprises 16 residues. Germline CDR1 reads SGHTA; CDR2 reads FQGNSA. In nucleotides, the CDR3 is TGTGCCAGCAGCTTAGTAGGGGGCTACTCTGGAAACACCATATATTTT. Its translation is CASSLVGGYSGNTIYF. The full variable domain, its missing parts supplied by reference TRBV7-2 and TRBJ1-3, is GAGVSQSPSNKVTEKGKDVELRCDPISGHTALYWYRQSLGQGLEFLIYFQGNSAPDKSGLPSDRFSAERTGGSVSTLTIQRTQQEDSAVYLCASSLVGGYSGNTIYFGEGSWLTVV.

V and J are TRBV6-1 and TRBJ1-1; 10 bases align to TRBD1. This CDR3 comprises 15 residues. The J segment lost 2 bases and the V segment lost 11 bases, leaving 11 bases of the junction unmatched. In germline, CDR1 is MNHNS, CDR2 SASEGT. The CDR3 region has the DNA TGTGCCGGACGGGGGGGACAGGGGTCCAACACTGAAGCTTTCTTT. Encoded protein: CAGRGGQGSNTEAFF.

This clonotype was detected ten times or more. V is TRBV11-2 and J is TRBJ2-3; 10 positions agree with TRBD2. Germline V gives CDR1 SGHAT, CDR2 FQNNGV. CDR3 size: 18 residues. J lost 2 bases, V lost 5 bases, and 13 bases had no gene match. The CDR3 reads CASSPTVGLAVNTDTQYF. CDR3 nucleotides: TGTGCCAGCAGCCCCACGGTAGGACTAGCGGTAAACACAGATACGCAGTATTTT.

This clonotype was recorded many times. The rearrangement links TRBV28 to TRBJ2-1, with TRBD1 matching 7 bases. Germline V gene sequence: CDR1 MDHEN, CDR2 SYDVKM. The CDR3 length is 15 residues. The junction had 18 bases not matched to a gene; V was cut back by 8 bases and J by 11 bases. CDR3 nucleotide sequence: TGTGCCAGCCGAACCCCACAGGGGTGGTTCCGTAAGCAGTTCTTC. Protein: CASRTPQGWFRKQFF. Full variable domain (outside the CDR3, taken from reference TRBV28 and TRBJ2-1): DVKVTQSSRYLVKRTGEKVFLECVQDMDHENMFWYRQDPGLGLRLIYFSYDVKMKEKGDIPEGYSVSREKKERFSLILESASTNQTSMYLCASRTPQGWFRKQFFGPGTRLTVL.

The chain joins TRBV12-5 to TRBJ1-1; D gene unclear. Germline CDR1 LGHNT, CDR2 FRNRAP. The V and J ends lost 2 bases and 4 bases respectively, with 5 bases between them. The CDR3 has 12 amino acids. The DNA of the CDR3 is TGTGCTAGTGGTTTGAGTGGCACTGAAGCTTTCTTT. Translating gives CASGLSGTEAFF.

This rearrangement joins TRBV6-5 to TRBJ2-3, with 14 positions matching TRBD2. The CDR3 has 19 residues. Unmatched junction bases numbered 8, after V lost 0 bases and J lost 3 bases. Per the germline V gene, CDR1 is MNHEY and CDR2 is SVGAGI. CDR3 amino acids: CASSYSTSGRAVGTDTQYF. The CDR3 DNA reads TGTGCCAGCAGTTACTCGACTAGCGGGAGGGCTGTGGGGACAGATACGCAGTATTTT.

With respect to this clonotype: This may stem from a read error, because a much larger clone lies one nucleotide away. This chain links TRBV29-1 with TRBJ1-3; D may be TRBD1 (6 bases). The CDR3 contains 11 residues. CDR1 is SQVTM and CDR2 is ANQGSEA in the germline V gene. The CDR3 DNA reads TGCAGCGTCCAACAGGGAAACACCACATATTTT. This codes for CSVQQGNTTYF.

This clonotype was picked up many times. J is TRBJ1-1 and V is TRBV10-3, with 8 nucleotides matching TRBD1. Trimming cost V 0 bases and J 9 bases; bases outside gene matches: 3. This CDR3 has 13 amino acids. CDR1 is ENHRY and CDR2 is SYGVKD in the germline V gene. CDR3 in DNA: TGTGCCATCAGTGAGTCGGCCAGGGGGCAAGCTTTCTTT. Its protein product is CAISESARGQAFF.

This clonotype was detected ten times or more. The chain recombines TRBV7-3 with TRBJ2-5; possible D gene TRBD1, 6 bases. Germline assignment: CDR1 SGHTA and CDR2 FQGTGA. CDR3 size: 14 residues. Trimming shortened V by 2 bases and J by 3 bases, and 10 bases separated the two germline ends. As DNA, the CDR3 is TGTGCCAGCAGCTTAGGGGGCAGAGAAGAGACCCAGTACTTC. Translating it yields CASSLGGREETQYF.